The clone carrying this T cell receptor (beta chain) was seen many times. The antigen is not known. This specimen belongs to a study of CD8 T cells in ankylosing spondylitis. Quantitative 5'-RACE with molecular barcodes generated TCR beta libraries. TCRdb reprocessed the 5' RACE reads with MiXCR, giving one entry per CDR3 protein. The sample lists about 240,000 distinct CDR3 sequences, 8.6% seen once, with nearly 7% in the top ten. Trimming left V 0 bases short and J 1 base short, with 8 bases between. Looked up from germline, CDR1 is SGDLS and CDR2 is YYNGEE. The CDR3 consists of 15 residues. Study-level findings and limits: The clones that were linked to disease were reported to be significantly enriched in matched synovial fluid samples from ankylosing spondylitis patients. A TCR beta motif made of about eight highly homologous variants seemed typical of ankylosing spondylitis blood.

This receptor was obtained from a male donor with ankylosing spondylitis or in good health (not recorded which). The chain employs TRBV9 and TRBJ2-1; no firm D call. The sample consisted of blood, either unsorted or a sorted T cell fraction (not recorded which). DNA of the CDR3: TGTGCCAGCAGCGTAGGGGGTGAATCCTACAATGAGCAGTTCTTC. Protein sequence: CASSVGGESYNEQFF.